The 9 T cell receptor beta chains reported below all come from one sample, sequenced in a study of T cell responses to AZD1222 COVID-19 vaccine. Produced via immunoSEQ multiplex PCR; TCRdb's table is partial and in-frame only. The repertoire consists of 200,000 or so clones, with 85% to 90% occurring once and the leading ten covering 5% to 7%. The material sequenced was peripheral blood, taken on day 0 of AZD1222 vaccination. The receptor source for this set is an adult in good health.

This chain connects TRBV3-1 (or the pseudogene TRBV3-2) to TRBJ2-7; the match to TRBD1 covers 9 bases. This CDR3 region has 15 residues. The germline V gene has CDR1 LGHDT and CDR2 YNNKEL (reference sequence). The V gene end was trimmed by 3 bases and the J gene end by 5 bases; junction bases not matched to a gene: 8. The CDR3 DNA reads as TGTGCCAGCAGCCAGGGGACAGGGAGGGTTCACGAGCAGTACTTC. Translation: CASSQGTGRVHEQYF.

The rearrangement links TRBV2 to TRBJ2-1, with D possibly being TRBD1 (5 bases). The ends were cut back, 6 bases at V and 0 bases at J, with 12 bases in the middle. The germline V gene has CDR1 SNHLY and CDR2 FYNNEI. The CDR3 is 15 residues long. The CDR3 loop is CASRPDRRSYNEQFF. In DNA, the CDR3 is TGTGCCAGCAGACCCGACAGACGCTCCTACAATGAGCAGTTCTTC.

This rearrangement joins TRBV10-3 to TRBJ2-1; 8 nucleotides match TRBD1. CDR1 is ENHRY and CDR2 is SYGVKD in the germline V gene. After removal of 5 bases from V and 2 bases from J, the junction contained 5 bases not matched to a gene. This CDR3 is built from 15 residues. As DNA, the CDR3 is TGTGCCATCAGTTCAGGACAGGGTACCTACAATGAGCAGTTCTTC. Translation: CAISSGQGTYNEQFF.

The rearrangement uses TRBV11-3 and TRBJ2-1, with 7 bases matching TRBD2. The CDR3 runs 15 residues. Germline V lookup: CDR1 SGHNT, CDR2 YENEEA. Trimming at V came to 5 bases and at J to 0 bases, leaving 4 bases not matched to a gene. The CDR3 DNA reads as TGTGCCAGCAGCATGGGACTACCCTCCTACAATGAGCAGTTCTTC. It is translated as CASSMGLPSYNEQFF.

This chain links TRBV7-2 with TRBJ1-2, with TRBD1 as a possible D gene (6 bases). The CDR3 has 14 amino acids. The germline V gene encodes CDR1 SGHTA and CDR2 FQGNSA. The germline V and J ends were trimmed by 6 bases and 7 bases, with 18 bases remaining between them. CDR3 sequence reads: CASSSPGVIGGYTF. CDR3 coding DNA: TGTGCCAGCAGTTCTCCAGGGGTGATCGGTGGCTACACCTTC. Variable domain in full (rest from reference TRBV7-2 and TRBJ1-2): GAGVSQSPSNKVTEKGKDVELRCDPISGHTALYWYRQSLGQGLEFLIYFQGNSAPDKSGLPSDRFSAERTGGSVSTLTIQRTQQEDSAVYLCASSSPGVIGGYTFGSGTRLTVV.

The rearrangement uses TRBV10-1 and TRBJ1-2; D unresolved. Between the trimmed V and J ends, which lost 3 bases and 5 bases, there was a span of 10 bases. Looked up from germline, CDR1 is WNHNN and CDR2 is SYGVQD (reference sequence). The CDR3 contains 13 residues. As DNA, the CDR3 is TGCGCCAGCAGTGAAAACAGACAATATGGCTACACCTTC. Translation: CASSENRQYGYTF.

Only one count was recorded for this clone. The CDR3 loop reads CASSLDRAGEQYF. CDR3 bases: TGTGCCAGCAGCTTAGATCGGGCAGGAGAGCAGTACTTC. This chain uses TRBV11-2 with TRBJ2-7; D is unresolved. Trimming shortened V by 0 bases and J by 7 bases, and 10 bases separated the two germline ends. Germline-derived CDR1 and CDR2 are SGHAT and FQNNGV. The CDR3 extends over 13 amino acids.

The genes are TRBV30 and TRBJ2-7; possibly TRBD1 or TRBD2 for D (5 bases each). The V gene's germline CDR1 is GTSNPN and CDR2 SVGIG (reference sequence). V lost 2 bases and J 0 bases, leaving 11 bases between the germline ends. The CDR3 length is 14 residues. CDR3 sequence reads: CAWSWGTSSYEQYF. DNA of the CDR3: TGTGCCTGGAGTTGGGGGACGAGCTCCTACGAGCAGTACTTC.

The chain couples TRBV7-3 to TRBJ2-6; no reliable D call. Trimming cost V 4 bases and J 4 bases, with 11 bases left between them. Looked up from germline, CDR1 is SGHTA and CDR2 is FQGTGA. This CDR3 is built from 15 residues. The CDR3 reads CASSSDLLGANVLTF. The CDR3 bases are TGTGCCAGCAGCTCGGACCTCTTGGGGGCCAACGTCCTGACTTTC. Full variable domain (outside the CDR3, taken from reference TRBV7-3 and TRBJ2-6): GAGVSQTPSNKVTEKGKYVELRCDPISGHTALYWYRQSLGQGPEFLIYFQGTGAADDSGLPNDRFFAVRPEGSVSTLKIQRTERGDSAVYLCASSSDLLGANVLTFGAGSRLTVL.